Detailed here is one T cell receptor (beta chain). This sample stems from a study of blood T cell repertoires in COVID-19. Looking at the study overall: The study drew acute and convalescent COVID-19 samples from the United States, Italy and Spain. T cells, B-cell-depleted T cells, or PBMCs supplied cDNA or gDNA.

Under the authors' procedure: Reference gene primer amplification in the assay estimated nucleated cell counts. Clones were sequenced by immunoSEQ multiplex PCR, and TCRdb holds only the in-frame ones, with some missing. V and J calls and clone size are given by that table; D and trimming were obtained from the DNA. The sample yields 260,000 or so clones, approximately 84% seen once. The ends lost 0 bases at V and 2 bases at J; junction bases unmatched: 19. The V gene's germline CDR1 is SGHRS and CDR2 YFSETQ. The CDR3 extends over 23 amino acids. The receptor comes from a human donor in a cohort sampled during active COVID-19. The V gene is TRBV5-1, the J gene TRBJ2-2; 13 nucleotides line up with TRBD2. The sequenced sample consisted of peripheral blood. The CDR3, as DNA: TGCGCCAGCAGCTTGGCCTACTTGGGTGCCGTGACTAGCGGGGGGAGAAACACCGGGGAGCTGTTTTTT. Translating gives CASSLAYLGAVTSGGRNTGELFF.